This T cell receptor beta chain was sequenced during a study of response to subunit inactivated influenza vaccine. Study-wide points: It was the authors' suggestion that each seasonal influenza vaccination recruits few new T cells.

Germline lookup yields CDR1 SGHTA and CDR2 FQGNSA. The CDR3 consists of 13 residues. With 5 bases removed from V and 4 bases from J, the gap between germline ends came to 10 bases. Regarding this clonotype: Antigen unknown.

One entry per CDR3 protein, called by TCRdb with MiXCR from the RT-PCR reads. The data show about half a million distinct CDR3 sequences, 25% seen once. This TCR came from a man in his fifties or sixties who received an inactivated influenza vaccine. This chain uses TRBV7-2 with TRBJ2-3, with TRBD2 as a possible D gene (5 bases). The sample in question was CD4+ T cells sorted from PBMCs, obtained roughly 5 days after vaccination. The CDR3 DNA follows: TGTGCCAGCAGCGAGGGTCGCCCAGATACGCAGTATTTT. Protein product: CASSEGRPDTQYF.